This record concerns one T cell receptor beta chain sequence. The protocol was immunoSEQ multiplex PCR, while the TCRdb copy is restricted to in-frame clones and leaves out a portion. The table records over 90,000 clones, about 95% of them present only once. This sample was taken from a study of technical replicates of blood from a few donors. V shed 3 bases and J 4 bases; nucleotides not matched to a gene: 7. The germline V gene encodes CDR1 SNHLY and CDR2 FYNNEI. The CDR3 is 15 residues long. Specimen: T cells isolated from PBMCs. This sequence was found in a human donor in good health. V is TRBV2 and J is TRBJ2-5; 8 bases are a match to TRBD1. Here the CDR3 DNA reads TGTGCCAGCAGTGACCGGGACAGGCCTTTAGAGACCCAGTACTTC. Translating it yields CASSDRDRPLETQYF.